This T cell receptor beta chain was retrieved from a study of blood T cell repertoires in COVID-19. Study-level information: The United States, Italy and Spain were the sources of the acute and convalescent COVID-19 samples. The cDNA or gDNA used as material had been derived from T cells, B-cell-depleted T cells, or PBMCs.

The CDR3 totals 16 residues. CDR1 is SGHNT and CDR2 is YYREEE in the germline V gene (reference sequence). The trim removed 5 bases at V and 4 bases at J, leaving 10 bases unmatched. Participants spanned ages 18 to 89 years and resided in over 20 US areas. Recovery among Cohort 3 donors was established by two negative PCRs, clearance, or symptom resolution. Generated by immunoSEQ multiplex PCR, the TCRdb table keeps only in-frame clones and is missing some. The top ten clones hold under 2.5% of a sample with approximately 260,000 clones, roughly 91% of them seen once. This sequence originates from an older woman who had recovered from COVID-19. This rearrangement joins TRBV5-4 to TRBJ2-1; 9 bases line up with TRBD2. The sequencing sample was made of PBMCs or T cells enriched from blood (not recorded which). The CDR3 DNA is TGTGCCAGCAGGGGCGAGGTAGCGGGAGTTTACAATGAGCAGTTCTTC. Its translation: CASRGEVAGVYNEQFF.